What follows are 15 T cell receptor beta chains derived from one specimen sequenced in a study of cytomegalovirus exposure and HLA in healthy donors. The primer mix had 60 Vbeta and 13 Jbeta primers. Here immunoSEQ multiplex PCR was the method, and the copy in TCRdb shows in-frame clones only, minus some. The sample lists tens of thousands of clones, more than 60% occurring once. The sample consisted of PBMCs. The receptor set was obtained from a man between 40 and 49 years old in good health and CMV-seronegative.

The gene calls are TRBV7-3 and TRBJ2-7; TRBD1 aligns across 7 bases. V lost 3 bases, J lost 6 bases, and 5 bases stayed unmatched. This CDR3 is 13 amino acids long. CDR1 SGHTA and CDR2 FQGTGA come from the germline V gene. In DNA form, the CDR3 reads TGTGCCAGCAGCTTTCGACAGGGCTCCGAGCAGTACTTC. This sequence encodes CASSFRQGSEQYF.

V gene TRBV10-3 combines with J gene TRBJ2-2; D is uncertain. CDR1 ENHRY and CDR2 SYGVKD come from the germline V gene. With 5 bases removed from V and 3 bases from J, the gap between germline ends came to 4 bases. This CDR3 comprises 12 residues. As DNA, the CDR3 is TGTGCCATCAGTTATGACACCGGGGAGCTGTTTTTT. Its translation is CAISYDTGELFF.

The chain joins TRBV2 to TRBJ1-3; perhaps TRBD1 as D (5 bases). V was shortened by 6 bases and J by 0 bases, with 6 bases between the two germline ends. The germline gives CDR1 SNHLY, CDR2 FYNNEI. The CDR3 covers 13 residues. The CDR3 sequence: CASRTDSGNTIYF. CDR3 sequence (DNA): TGTGCCAGCAGGACAGACTCTGGAAACACCATATATTTT.

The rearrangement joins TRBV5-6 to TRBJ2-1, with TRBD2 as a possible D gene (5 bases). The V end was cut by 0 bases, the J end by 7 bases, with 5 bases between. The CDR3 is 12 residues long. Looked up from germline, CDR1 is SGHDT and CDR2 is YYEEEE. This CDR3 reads CASSLGGNEQFF. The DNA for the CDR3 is TGTGCCAGCAGCTTGGGAGGGAATGAGCAGTTCTTC.

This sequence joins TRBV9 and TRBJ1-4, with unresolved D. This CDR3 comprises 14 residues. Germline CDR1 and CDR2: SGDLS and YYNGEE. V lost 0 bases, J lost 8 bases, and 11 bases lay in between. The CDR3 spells CASSVGTPGEKLFF. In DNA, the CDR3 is TGTGCCAGCAGCGTAGGCACGCCGGGAGAAAAACTGTTTTTT.

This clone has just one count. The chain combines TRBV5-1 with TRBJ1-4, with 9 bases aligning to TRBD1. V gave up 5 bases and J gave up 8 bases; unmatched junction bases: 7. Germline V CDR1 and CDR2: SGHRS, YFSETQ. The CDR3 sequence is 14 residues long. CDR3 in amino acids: CASSPGQGWEKLFF. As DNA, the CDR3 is TGCGCCAGCAGTCCGGGACAGGGTTGGGAAAAACTGTTTTTT.

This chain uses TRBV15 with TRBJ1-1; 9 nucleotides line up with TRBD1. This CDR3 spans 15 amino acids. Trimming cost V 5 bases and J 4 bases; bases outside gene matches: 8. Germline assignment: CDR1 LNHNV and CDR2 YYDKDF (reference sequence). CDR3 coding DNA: TGTGCCACCAGCGCGTCCGGGACAGGGTTCACTGAAGCTTTCTTT. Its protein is CATSASGTGFTEAFF.

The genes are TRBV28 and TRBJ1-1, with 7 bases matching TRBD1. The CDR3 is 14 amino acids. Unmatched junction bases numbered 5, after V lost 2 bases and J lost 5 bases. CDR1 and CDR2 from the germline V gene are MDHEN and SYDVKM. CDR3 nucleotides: TGTGCCAGCAGTTTAAGTCAGGGGGGAACTGAAGCTTTCTTT. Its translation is CASSLSQGGTEAFF.

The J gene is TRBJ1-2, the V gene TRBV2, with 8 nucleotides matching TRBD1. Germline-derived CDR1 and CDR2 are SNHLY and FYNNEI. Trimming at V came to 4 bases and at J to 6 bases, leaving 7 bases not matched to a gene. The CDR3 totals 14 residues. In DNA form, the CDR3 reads TGTGCCAGCAGTGGATACCGGACAGGGAATGGCTACACCTTC. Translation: CASSGYRTGNGYTF.

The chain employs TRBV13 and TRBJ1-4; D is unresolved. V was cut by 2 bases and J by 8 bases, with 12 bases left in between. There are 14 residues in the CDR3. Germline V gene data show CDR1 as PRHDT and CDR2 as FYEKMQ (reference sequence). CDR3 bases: TGTGCCAGCAGCTTATGGTCTTTGAGGGAAAAACTGTTTTTT. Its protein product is CASSLWSLREKLFF.

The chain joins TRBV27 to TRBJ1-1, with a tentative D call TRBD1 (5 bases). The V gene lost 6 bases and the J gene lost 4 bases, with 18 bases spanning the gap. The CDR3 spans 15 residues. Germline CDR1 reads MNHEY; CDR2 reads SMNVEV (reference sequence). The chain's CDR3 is CASRTGGVFGTEAFF. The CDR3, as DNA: TGTGCCAGCAGGACCGGGGGGGTTTTTGGCACTGAAGCTTTCTTT.

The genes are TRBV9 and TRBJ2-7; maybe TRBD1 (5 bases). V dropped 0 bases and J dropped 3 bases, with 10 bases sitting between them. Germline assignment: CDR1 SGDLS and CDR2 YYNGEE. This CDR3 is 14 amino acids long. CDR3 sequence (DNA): TGTGCCAGCAGCGTAGGCTGGGGCAGCTACGAGCAGTACTTC. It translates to CASSVGWGSYEQYF.

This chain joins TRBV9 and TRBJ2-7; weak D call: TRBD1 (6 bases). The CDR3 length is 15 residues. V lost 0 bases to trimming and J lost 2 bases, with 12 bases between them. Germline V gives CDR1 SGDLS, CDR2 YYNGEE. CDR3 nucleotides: TGTGCCAGCAGCGTAGATCAGGGGCCGACCTACGAGCAGTACTTC. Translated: CASSVDQGPTYEQYF.

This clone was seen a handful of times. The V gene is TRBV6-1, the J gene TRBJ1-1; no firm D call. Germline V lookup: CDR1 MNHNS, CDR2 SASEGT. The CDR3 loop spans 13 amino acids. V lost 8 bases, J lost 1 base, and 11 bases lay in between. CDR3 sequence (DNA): TGTGCCAGCCGACACGAAGGGAACACTGAAGCTTTCTTT. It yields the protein CASRHEGNTEAFF.

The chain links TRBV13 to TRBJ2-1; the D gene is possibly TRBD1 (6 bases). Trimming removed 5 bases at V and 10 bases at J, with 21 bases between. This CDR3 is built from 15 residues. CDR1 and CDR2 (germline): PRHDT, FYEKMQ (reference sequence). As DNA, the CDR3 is TGTGCCAGCAGCCCCCGGGACAAGCAATCCCTCGAGCAGTTCTTC. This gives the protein CASSPRDKQSLEQFF.